This TCR beta chain was recorded in a study of blood T cell repertoires in COVID-19. Overall study context: PBMCs, B-cell-depleted T cells, or T cells provided the cDNA or gDNA that made up the material.

The CDR3 consists of 15 residues. Original handling: Amplified reference gene primers provided the basis for estimating nucleated cell counts. Method: immunoSEQ multiplex PCR; TCRdb's copy keeps in-frame clones and lacks some. That table furnishes V, J and clone size, whereas the DNA furnished D and trimming. The sample records about 260,000 clones, approximately 87% being singletons. The chain links TRBV21-1 to TRBJ1-1; TRBD1 reflects the table's D call only, with no check against the DNA. TRBV21-1 is a recognized pseudogene. The sequencing sample was made of peripheral blood. This receptor was taken from a woman aged 40 to 50 who had recovered from COVID-19. CDR3 residues: CASSNFDRGDTEAFF. The DNA of the CDR3 is TGTGCCAGCAGCAACTTTGACAGGGGCGACACTGAAGCTTTCTTT.